This TCR beta chain was captured by sequencing in a study of T cell responses to AZD1222 COVID-19 vaccine. The overall study: Analysis merged second doses at about 4 or about 12 weeks.

Germline V gene lookup returns CDR1 LNHDA and CDR2 SQIVND (reference sequence). V gave up 6 bases and J gave up 1 base; unmatched junction bases: 10. This CDR3 comprises 16 residues. General observations from the study: Repertoires were obtained only post-peak T cell response.

As to this clone: Antigen unknown.

Repertoires were generated with immunoSEQ multiplex PCR, while TCRdb's copy carries only in-frame clones and drops some. The sample carries about 130,000 clones, about 86% recorded once. Specimen: peripheral blood, collected on day 0 of AZD1222 vaccination. V is TRBV19 and J is TRBJ1-1; 8 positions agree with TRBD1. This receptor was taken from an adult in good health. The CDR3 DNA is TGTGCCAGTAGCCGAGGGGACAGGCCACCGAACACTGAAGCTTTCTTT. This sequence encodes CASSRGDRPPNTEAFF.